Listed below are T cell receptor beta chains from one sample, sequenced in a study of beta chain features in type 1 diabetes. Measured with immunoSEQ multiplex PCR; TCRdb has only the in-frame clones, and not every one. The sample has 400,000 or so clones, about 10% seen once; the top ten hold about 0.64%. The sample taken for sequencing was central memory CD4+ T cells from blood. These receptors came from a man aged 30 to 45 with type 1 diabetes. The CDR3 runs from the conserved cysteine through the conserved F or W. D genes are given only for firm matches. A clone size is listed for some rows: how often the clone was seen (once, few, many), or a class if it is expanded.

D | J | size | V | DNA | CDR3
. | TRBJ2-2 | . | TRBV18 | TGTGCCAGCTCACCACAAGCAGCGGCCCACACCGGGGAGCTGTTTTTT | CASSPQAAAHTGELFF
TRBD2 | TRBJ2-7 | . | TRBV6-5 | TGTGCCAGCAGTTCGCCGGGACTAGCGGGAGATGGCGAGCAGTACTTC | CASSSPGLAGDGEQYF
. | TRBJ1-4 | . | TRBV11-2 | TGTGCCAGCAGCCGGGCCCCTGGGGAAGGACTGTTTTTT | CASSRAPGEGLFF
. | TRBJ2-5 | . | TRBV7-8 | TGTGCCAGCAGCTCCTTTTCGCGGAAAGAGACCCAGTACTTC | CASSSFSRKETQYF
. | TRBJ2-3 | . | TRBV4-2 | TGTGCCAGCAGCCCAGGACTTGAGCGGAGCACAGATACGCAGTATTTT | CASSPGLERSTDTQYF
TRBD2 | TRBJ2-1 | few | TRBV7-9 | TGTGCCAGCAGCTTAGCCGGGACTAGCTTCAATGAGCAGTTCTTC | CASSLAGTSFNEQFF
TRBD1 | TRBJ1-5 | . | TRBV2 | TGTGCCAGCAGTGGCGTAGACAGGGCTCAGCCCCAGCATTTT | CASSGVDRAQPQHF
TRBD2 | TRBJ2-1 | few | TRBV29-1 | TGCAGCGTTGAAATCGGGACGGCGGGAGTAGGGCCCTACAATGAGCAGTTCTTC | CSVEIGTAGVGPYNEQFF
. | TRBJ2-7 | few | TRBV5-4 | TGTGCCAGCAGCTTGGTCGCCAGCGCCTACGAGCAGTACTTC | CASSLVASAYEQYF
TRBD1 | TRBJ2-7 | few | TRBV15 | TGTGCCACCAGCAGGGACAGGAATTTCTACGAGCAGTACTTC | CATSRDRNFYEQYF
. | TRBJ2-3 | . | TRBV4-1 | TGCGCCAGCAGCCAAGATTTCGTAGCGGACACAGATACGCAGTATTTT | CASSQDFVADTDTQYF
. | TRBJ2-2 | . | TRBV6-6 | TGTGCCAGCAGTTATCAAACCGGGGAGCTGTTTTTT | CASSYQTGELFF
. | TRBJ1-5 | few | TRBV28 | TGTGCCAGCAGTGGATGGGCAGGTGATGAGCCCCAGCATTTT | CASSGWAGDEPQHF
TRBD1 | TRBJ1-2 | few | TRBV10-3 | TGTGCCATCAGTGGGGACAGGGAGAACACCTTC | CAISGDRENTF
. | TRBJ1-5 | . | TRBV2 | TGTGCCAGCAGCCGTCTGGGGGGAGGAAACAATCAGCCCCAGCATTTT | CASSRLGGGNNQPQHF
TRBD1 | TRBJ1-5 | few | TRBV5-1 | TGCGCCAGCAGCTTTGGGTCAGGGGGGAATCAGCCCCAGCATTTT | CASSFGSGGNQPQHF
. | TRBJ2-2 | . | TRBV6-6 | TGTGCCAGCAGTTACGTGGTGAACACCGGGGAGCTGTTTTTT | CASSYVVNTGELFF
. | TRBJ2-1 | few | TRBV5-1 | TGCGCCAGCAGCTTGGGGCAGGGGTTTGGCAATGAGCAGTTCTTC | CASSLGQGFGNEQFF
TRBD2 | TRBJ2-5 | few | TRBV4-2 | TGTGCCAGCAGCCAAGATTCGACTAGCCACCAAGAGACCCAGTACTTC | CASSQDSTSHQETQYF
. | TRBJ1-2 | . | TRBV7-2 | TGTGCCAGCAGCCCCTCTGGGGGCGGCTATGGCTACACCTTC | CASSPSGGGYGYTF
TRBD1 | TRBJ1-2 | . | TRBV5-1 | TGCGCCAGCAGCGGATTAATACAGGGGGCTGGCTATGGCTACACCTTC | CASSGLIQGAGYGYTF
. | TRBJ1-4 | . | TRBV25-1 | TGTGCCAGCAGTGACAGGGTTACTAATGAAAAACTGTTTTTT | CASSDRVTNEKLFF
. | TRBJ1-1 | few | TRBV28 | TGTGCCAGCAGACCGTTTAACACTGAAGCTTTCTTT | CASRPFNTEAFF
. | TRBJ1-2 | few | TRBV19 | TGTGCCAGTAGGCGTCTCGGGGGAACTTATGGCTACACCTTC | CASRRLGGTYGYTF
TRBD1 | TRBJ2-5 | . | TRBV11-3 | TGTGCCAGCAGCCGAGGACAGGGCGAGACCCAGTACTTC | CASSRGQGETQYF
TRBD1 | TRBJ2-7 | few | TRBV19 | TGTGCCAGTAGTCCACGGACAGGGCCCTACGAGCAGTACTTC | CASSPRTGPYEQYF
TRBD2 | TRBJ2-3 | . | TRBV4-3 | TGCGCCAGCAGCCGCGGGACTAGCGGTAGCACAGATACGCAGTATTTT | CASSRGTSGSTDTQYF
TRBD1 | TRBJ1-1 | few | TRBV4-2 | TGTGCCAGCAGCGCCTGGACAGGGGGCGCTGAAGCTTTCTTT | CASSAWTGGAEAFF
. | TRBJ1-5 | . | TRBV19 | TGTGCCAGTAGGTGGACCAGTAGCAATCAGCCCCAGCATTTT | CASRWTSSNQPQHF
TRBD1 | TRBJ1-1 | . | TRBV7-2 | TGTGCCAGCAGCTTTAGTTACAGGGGGCCGGGTCGGACTGAAGCTTTCTTT | CASSFSYRGPGRTEAFF
. | TRBJ1-5 | few | TRBV29-1 | TGCAGCGTTGAAGTTCGTCTGGGTGGCCCCCAGCATTTT | CSVEVRLGGPQHF
. | TRBJ2-3 | many | TRBV10-3 | TGTGCCATCAGGGGAGGGGGCCCAGATACGCAGTATTTT | CAIRGGGPDTQYF
TRBD1 | TRBJ1-5 | few | TRBV10-3 | TGTGCCATCAGTCAAAATTCGGGACAGGGGGATCAGCCCCAGCATTTT | CAISQNSGQGDQPQHF
TRBD1 | TRBJ1-5 | . | TRBV6-6 | TGTGCCAGCACCGCGGGACAGGGATTCGGCAATCAGCCCCAGCATTTT | CASTAGQGFGNQPQHF
. | TRBJ2-7 | . | TRBV7-9 | TGTGCCAGCAGCTCCTACGGAAAGAACTACGAGCAGTACTTC | CASSSYGKNYEQYF
. | TRBJ2-5 | few | TRBV4-3 | TGCGCCAGCAGCCAAGGCCCTGTTGGGACAACGGCCCTCCAAGAGACCCAGTACTTC | CASSQGPVGTTALQETQYF
TRBD1 | TRBJ2-1 | . | TRBV27 | TGTGCCAGTTCCGGGACAGATTACAATGAGCAGTTCTTC | CASSGTDYNEQFF
TRBD1 | TRBJ1-2 | . | TRBV7-2 | TGTGCCAGCAGCTTAGTGGCAGGGGGTGTCAACTATGGCTACACCTTC | CASSLVAGGVNYGYTF
TRBD1 | TRBJ1-2 | many | TRBV14 | TGTGCCAGCAGCCGAGGGACAGGGGTGGATGGCTACACCTTC | CASSRGTGVDGYTF
TRBD1 | TRBJ2-7 | . | TRBV11-1 | TGTGCCAGCAGTTCAACAGGGGGTTGGGACGAGCAGTACTTC | CASSSTGGWDEQYF
. | TRBJ2-7 | few | TRBV7-2 | TGTGCCAGCAGCTTAGGGCCCGGCGCTCAGGGCGAGCAGTACTTC | CASSLGPGAQGEQYF
TRBD1 | TRBJ1-5 | . | TRBV7-2 | TGTGCCAGCAGGGGACAGGGTTTCAATCAGCCCCAGCATTTT | CASRGQGFNQPQHF
TRBD2 | TRBJ2-4 | many | TRBV5-1 | TGCGCCAGCAGCCCCTCGGGACTAGCGGGAGCCAAAAACATTCAGTACTTC | CASSPSGLAGAKNIQYF
. | TRBJ2-3 | . | TRBV11-2 | TGTGCCAGCAGCGGACAGCGTCCCCCCACAGATACGCAGTATTTT | CASSGQRPPTDTQYF
TRBD2 | TRBJ2-1 | few | TRBV6-5 | TGTGCCAGCAGTTACTCCGGGACTAGCGGCGATGAGCAGTTCTTC | CASSYSGTSGDEQFF
. | TRBJ1-1 | many | TRBV11-2 | TGTGCCAGCAGCTTATTGAGGGCTCCGACTGAAGCTTTCTTT | CASSLLRAPTEAFF
. | TRBJ2-5 | . | TRBV7-8 | TGTGCCAGCAGCTTACTGTTAGGGTTTGACCAAGAGACCCAGTACTTC | CASSLLLGFDQETQYF
. | TRBJ2-5 | . | TRBV6-6 | TGTGCCAGCAGCGCGGCGAGGGCCCAGACCCAGTACTTC | CASSAARAQTQYF
. | TRBJ2-2 | . | TRBV9 | TGTGCCAGCAGCGCCACCCAGGGGTCCGGGGAGCTGTTTTTT | CASSATQGSGELFF
. | TRBJ2-5 | few | TRBV30 | TGTGCCTGGAGTGTACGGGGGGTTAGGGGGATCCAGTACTTC | CAWSVRGVRGIQYF
. | TRBJ2-7 | . | TRBV30 | TGTGCCTGGAGTGCACCGAGGTGGCAGGGAGGCGAGCAGTACTTC | CAWSAPRWQGGEQYF
. | TRBJ2-7 | . | TRBV7-8 | TGTGCCAGCAAGAGGGGGGAGGCAAACACAATGTACTACGAGCAGTACTTC | CASKRGEANTMYYEQYF
. | TRBJ2-2 | few | TRBV5-4 | TGTGCCAGCAGCGCGGCGCGGGGCGCGAACACCGGGGAGCTGTTTTTT | CASSAARGANTGELFF
. | TRBJ1-1 | . | TRBV19 | TGTGCCAGTAGTATAGAGCGTACAGGCGAAAGTGAAGCTTTCTTT | CASSIERTGESEAFF
. | TRBJ2-3 | many | TRBV5-1 | TGCGCCAGCAGCTTCGAGGGCACAGATACGCAGTATTTT | CASSFEGTDTQYF
TRBD1 | TRBJ2-5 | few | TRBV9 | TGTGCCAGCAGCGTAGGGGACAGGGTATCGAGGGAGACCCAGTACTTC | CASSVGDRVSRETQYF
TRBD1 | TRBJ1-4 | . | TRBV14 | TGTGCCAGCAGCCAACTACAGGGGGCAGGGGAAAAACTGTTTTTT | CASSQLQGAGEKLFF
TRBD1 | TRBJ1-2 | few | TRBV7-9 | TGTGCCAGCAGCTCGGGACAGGGAGAAATTTATGGCTACACCTTC | CASSSGQGEIYGYTF
. | TRBJ2-7 | few | TRBV7-9 | TGTGCCAGCAGCCCATGGGACCGACCCTACGAGCAGTACTTC | CASSPWDRPYEQYF